Below, 25 T cell receptor beta chains from the same sample are listed, as sequenced in a study of PD-L1 blockade in urothelial cancer (dated by TCRdb to 2016 to 2017). What the time point label conveys for this sample: peripheral blood 6 weeks after treatment start. The receptor library was made with the immunoSEQ multiplex PCR assay. In TCRdb, the immuneACCESS table is reduced to in-frame sequences with V and J assigned. These tables do not hold every clone; where another copy was compared, an unresolved V gene accounts for under half, and the others remain unexplained. This sample is represented by over 25,000 clones; around 80% of them were singletons. 3% to 3.5% of the sample is in the top ten clones. The sequenced sample was PBMCs, obtained around atezolizumab (anti-PD-L1) treatment. These receptors were obtained from a man aged 65-85 years with urothelial cancer.

V gene TRBV4-2 combines with J gene TRBJ1-1; TRBD1 is a possible D gene (6 bases). The CDR3 length is 17 residues. Germline V lookup: CDR1 LGHNA, CDR2 YNFKEQ. Trimming cost V 2 bases and J 5 bases, with 21 bases left between them. The CDR3 region is CASSQHMIGGVRTEAFF. In DNA form, the CDR3 reads TGTGCCAGCAGCCAACACATGATAGGGGGAGTAAGAACTGAAGCTTTCTTT.

The chain links TRBV4-3 to TRBJ2-3; weak D call: TRBD1 (6 bases). Germline assignment: CDR1 LGHNA and CDR2 YSLEER. V dropped 4 bases and J dropped 3 bases, with 20 bases sitting between them. CDR3 size: 17 residues. The DNA of the CDR3 is TGCGCCAGCAGCCCCCAAACCGGGACACGCGAGACAGATACGCAGTATTTT. Its translation: CASSPQTGTRETDTQYF.

CDR3 sequence: CASSEGQNYQPQHF. The DNA of the CDR3 is TGTGCCAGCAGCGAGGGACAGAATTATCAGCCCCAGCATTTT. The gene calls are TRBV28 and TRBJ1-5; 7 bases agree with TRBD1. Trimming at V came to 6 bases and at J to 5 bases, leaving 7 bases not matched to a gene. Germline CDR1 and CDR2: MDHEN and SYDVKM. The length of the CDR3 is 14 residues.

The V call is TRBV5-4, the J call TRBJ2-5; TRBD2 agrees at 8 bases. The V segment lost 3 bases and the J segment 4 bases; nucleotides outside the gene matches: 5. The germline V gene encodes CDR1 SGHNT and CDR2 YYREEE (reference sequence). The CDR3 extends over 14 amino acids. CDR3 sequence: CASSSGGRRETQYF. In DNA form, the CDR3 reads TGTGCCAGCAGCTCGGGGGGGCGGAGAGAGACCCAGTACTTC.

The J gene is TRBJ1-3, the V gene TRBV9; D may be TRBD1 (5 bases). CDR1 is SGDLS, CDR2 YYNGEE, per germline. This CDR3 comprises 17 residues. Trimming took off 1 base at V and 4 bases at J, with 18 bases between the two ends. The CDR3, as DNA: TGTGCCAGCAGCGTAAGACAGTCACTCATGGGAGGAAACACCATATATTTT. This codes for CASSVRQSLMGGNTIYF.

J is TRBJ2-7 and V is TRBV5-4; TRBD2 matches 14 bases. The V segment lost 3 bases and the J segment 6 bases; nucleotides outside the gene matches: 8. The CDR3 runs 16 residues. CDR1 SGHNT and CDR2 YYREEE come from the germline V gene (reference sequence). DNA for the CDR3: TGTGCCAGCAGCTCAACCCGACTAGCGGGAGGGAGCGAGCAGTACTTC. Translated: CASSSTRLAGGSEQYF.

This clone was detected once. Here the CDR3 DNA reads TGCGCCAGCCAGGGTTGGGGACAAGAGACCCAGTACTTC. Translated, it gives CASQGWGQETQYF. V usage is TRBV5-1 and J usage is TRBJ2-5, with D perhaps TRBD1 (5 bases). The CDR3 covers 13 residues. V was trimmed by 7 bases and J by 2 bases, leaving 12 bases between them. Germline V gives CDR1 SGHRS, CDR2 YFSETQ.

The chain is built from TRBV9 and TRBJ2-1, with D tentatively TRBD2 (6 bases). This CDR3 is built from 19 residues. V lost 0 bases to trimming and J lost 2 bases, with 21 bases between them. Germline loops: CDR1 SGDLS, CDR2 YYNGEE. CDR3 bases: TGTGCCAGCAGCGTAGATTGGGGGGAGAGCGGGCGAACCTACAATGAGCAGTTCTTC. Translated, it gives CASSVDWGESGRTYNEQFF.

This clone was seen only a few times. The rearrangement uses TRBV4-2 and TRBJ2-1, with 7 bases that match TRBD2. Trimming cost V 0 bases and J 4 bases; bases outside gene matches: 15. The CDR3 has 19 amino acids. The germline V gene encodes CDR1 LGHNA and CDR2 YNFKEQ. The CDR3 loop reads CASSQDPFGLAVTYNEQFF. The CDR3 coding sequence is TGTGCCAGCAGCCAAGATCCATTCGGGCTAGCGGTTACTTACAATGAGCAGTTCTTC.

CDR3 nucleotides: TGTGCCAGCAGCTTAGGACAGTTGAACACTGAAGCTTTCTTT. It translates to CASSLGQLNTEAFF. This chain joins TRBV7-2 and TRBJ1-1; tentative D call: TRBD1 (5 bases). CDR3 length: 14 amino acids. CDR1 SGHTA and CDR2 FQGNSA come from the germline V gene. The V and J ends lost 1 base and 0 bases respectively, with 6 bases between them.

The J gene is TRBJ2-5, the V gene TRBV5-6; D remains ambiguous. CDR1 and CDR2 from the germline V gene are SGHDT and YYEEEE. CDR3 length equals 11 residues. Trimming pared 4 bases from V and 3 bases from J, leaving 4 bases between. The CDR3 sequence is CASSQKETQYF. The CDR3 nucleotides are TGTGCCAGCAGCCAGAAAGAGACCCAGTACTTC.

This clone turned up a few times. The rearrangement links TRBV5-1 to TRBJ2-3; 13 bases agree with TRBD2. From germline, CDR1 is SGHRS and CDR2 YFSETQ. The CDR3 is made up of 16 amino acids. With V trimmed by 4 bases and J by 5 bases, 7 bases remained unmatched. The CDR3 DNA sequence: TGCGCCAGCAGCCTTTTAACTAGCGGGGGGGGAGATACGCAGTATTTT. It translates to CASSLLTSGGGDTQYF.

The chain joins TRBV5-1 to TRBJ2-1; D perhaps matches TRBD2 (6 bases). The CDR3 spans 13 residues. Trimming shortened V by 2 bases and J by 10 bases, and 13 bases separated the two germline ends. Germline-derived CDR1 and CDR2 are SGHRS and YFSETQ. CDR3 sequence (DNA): TGCGCCAGCAGCTTTTACTTTCGGGAGGAGCAGTTCTTC. Encoded protein: CASSFYFREEQFF. Supplemented by reference TRBV5-1 and TRBJ2-1, the full variable domain reads KAGVTQTPRYLIKTRGQQVTLSCSPISGHRSVSWYQQTPGQGLQFLFEYFSETQRNKGNFPGRFSGRQFSNSRSEMNVSTLELGDSALYLCASSFYFREEQFFGPGTRLTVL.

This rearrangement joins TRBV28 to TRBJ1-1; weak D call: TRBD1 (5 bases). The CDR3 extends over 13 amino acids. Deletions cut 3 bases from V and 0 bases from J, with 5 bases between. CDR1 MDHEN and CDR2 SYDVKM come from the germline V gene. CDR3 sequence: CASSLDMNTEAFF. Here the CDR3 DNA reads TGTGCCAGCAGTTTGGACATGAACACTGAAGCTTTCTTT.

The rearrangement joins TRBV5-4 to TRBJ2-7, with 11 bases that match TRBD2. The CDR3 length is 15 residues. V trimming: 3 bases; J trimming: 3 bases; junction bases outside the gene matches: 5. Germline CDR1 and CDR2: SGHNT and YYREEE (reference sequence). The CDR3 DNA is TGTGCCAGCAGCTCCCTAGCGGGGGGACACTACGAGCAGTACTTC. It codes for CASSSLAGGHYEQYF. Full variable domain (remainder filled in from reference TRBV5-4 and TRBJ2-7): ETGVTQSPTHLIKTRGQQVTLRCSSQSGHNTVSWYQQALGQGPQFIFQYYREEENGRGNFPPRFSGLQFPNYSSELNVNALELDDSALYLCASSSLAGGHYEQYFGPGTRLTVT.

The rearrangement joins TRBV7-2 to TRBJ1-2; TRBD1 matches 9 bases. There are 17 residues in the CDR3. From germline, CDR1 is SGHTA and CDR2 FQGNSA. V shed 5 bases and J 6 bases; nucleotides not matched to a gene: 16. In DNA, the CDR3 is TGTGCCAGCAGCCCGAGTCCCGGGACAGGGAGAGGGGATGGCTACACCTTC. Its protein is CASSPSPGTGRGDGYTF.

The V gene is TRBV2, the J gene TRBJ2-4; no reliable D call. The CDR3 is 14 residues long. Germline CDR1 SNHLY, CDR2 FYNNEI. V dropped 5 bases and J dropped 0 bases, with 8 bases sitting between them. The CDR3 coding sequence is TGTGCCAGCAGTCAAACTGTAGCCAAAAACATTCAGTACTTC. This translates into CASSQTVAKNIQYF.

This clone was detected only a few times. The chain employs TRBV7-7 and TRBJ2-3; D is possibly TRBD2 (6 bases). The CDR3 covers 14 residues. Trimming took 1 base from V and 4 from J, leaving 9 bases between them. CDR1 and CDR2 from the germline V gene are SSHAT and FNYEAQ (reference sequence). The CDR3 spells CASSLDWRADTQYF. CDR3 nucleotides: TGTGCCAGCAGCTTAGACTGGAGGGCAGATACGCAGTATTTT.

This clone was observed a single time. This chain's CDR3 is CASSIQGDSETQYF. For the CDR3, the DNA is TGTGCCAGTAGTATACAGGGGGATTCAGAGACCCAGTACTTC. J is TRBJ2-5 and V is TRBV19, with TRBD1 matching over 7 bases. There are 14 residues in the CDR3. With V trimmed by 2 bases and J by 4 bases, 4 bases remained unmatched. Germline-derived CDR1 and CDR2 are LNHDA and SQIVND (reference sequence). The variable domain in full, with the rest retrieved from reference TRBV19 and TRBJ2-5, is DGGITQSPKYLFRKEGQNVTLSCEQNLNHDAMYWYRQDPGQGLRLIYYSQIVNDFQKGDIAEGYSVSREKKESFPLTVTSAQKNPTAFYLCASSIQGDSETQYFGPGTRLLVL.

This clone appeared once. The rearrangement uses TRBV7-3 and TRBJ2-1; 7 nucleotides agree with TRBD2. Germline values: CDR1 SGHTA, CDR2 FQGTGA. The V and J ends lost 0 bases and 5 bases, in that order; junction bases with no gene match: 10. This CDR3 has 17 residues. The CDR3 region is CASSLTHLSGPHNEQFF. DNA of the CDR3: TGTGCCAGCAGCTTAACCCACCTTAGCGGGCCCCACAATGAGCAGTTCTTC.

The chain is built from TRBV27 and TRBJ1-2; 8 bases map to TRBD1. CDR1 and CDR2 from the germline V gene are MNHEY and SMNVEV (reference sequence). V lost 6 bases, J lost 4 bases, and 7 bases stayed unmatched. CDR3 length: 14 amino acids. The CDR3 DNA reads as TGTGCCAGCAGGAGGACAGGGAACACCTATGGCTACACCTTC. The encoded protein is CASRRTGNTYGYTF.

The chain carries TRBV7-2 and TRBJ2-3; perhaps TRBD1 as D (6 bases). CDR1 SGHTA and CDR2 FQGNSA come from the germline V gene. Trimming took 5 bases from V and 2 from J, leaving 11 bases between them. The CDR3 has 14 residues. The CDR3 loop reads CASSPGAITDTQYF. The CDR3 DNA follows: TGTGCCAGCAGCCCAGGGGCCATCACAGATACGCAGTATTTT. The entire variable domain, with the rest obtained from reference TRBV7-2 and TRBJ2-3, is as follows: GAGVSQSPSNKVTEKGKDVELRCDPISGHTALYWYRQSLGQGLEFLIYFQGNSAPDKSGLPSDRFSAERTGGSVSTLTIQRTQQEDSAVYLCASSPGAITDTQYFGPGTRLTVL.

This clone was observed a few times. This rearrangement joins TRBV5-1 to TRBJ1-1; 8 nucleotides align to TRBD1. V trimming: 0 bases; J trimming: 9 bases; junction bases outside the gene matches: 7. CDR3 size: 14 residues. The germline V gene has CDR1 SGHRS and CDR2 YFSETQ. The CDR3 loop reads CASSLGDRGIKAFF. The CDR3 DNA reads TGCGCCAGCAGCTTGGGAGACAGGGGAATAAAAGCTTTCTTT. Filled out from reference TRBV5-1 and TRBJ1-1, the complete variable domain reads KAGVTQTPRYLIKTRGQQVTLSCSPISGHRSVSWYQQTPGQGLQFLFEYFSETQRNKGNFPGRFSGRQFSNSRSEMNVSTLELGDSALYLCASSLGDRGIKAFFGQGTRLTVV.

The chain recombines TRBV23-1 with TRBJ2-7; D may be TRBD1 (5 bases). TRBV23-1 is an ORF, with its function uncertain. This CDR3 is built from 18 residues. Trimming removed 3 bases at V and 1 base at J, with 22 bases between. In DNA form, the CDR3 reads TGCGCCAGCAGTCATTCCCAACCAGGGCGGCGGAGTTCCTACGAGCAGTACTTC. Protein: CASSHSQPGRRSSYEQYF.

V is TRBV29-1 and J is TRBJ1-4; maybe TRBD1 (6 bases). The V end lost 0 bases, the J end lost 10 bases, and 12 bases lay between the germline ends. The CDR3 covers 13 residues. Per germline, CDR1 SQVTM and CDR2 ANQGSEA. The CDR3 nucleotides read TGCAGCGTTGAAGATGGGACATCGGGAAAACTGTTTTTT. Protein product: CSVEDGTSGKLFF.